The following is a T cell receptor beta chain sequence with its context. Antigen specificity is unknown. The data originate from a study of T-cell memory formation after mild COVID-19. Study observations and caveats: Clones that contracted from day 15 to 85 were balanced CD4/CD8, while later expanders leaned CD4+.

CDR3 length equals 16 residues. Germline V gene data show CDR1 as LNHNV and CDR2 as YYDKDF (reference sequence). Trimming removed 5 bases from V and 4 bases from J, with 18 bases in between. Using its own MiXCR run on the 5' RACE reads, TCRdb lists one record per CDR3 protein. The table lists hundreds of thousands of distinct CDR3 sequences, less than 9.5% of them singletons, with approximately 22% in the top ten. V is TRBV15 and J is TRBJ1-5, with D possibly TRBD1 on 6 matching bases. The sample comprised PBMCs or a T cell subset sorted from them (not recorded which). This receptor was obtained from a man aged 18 to 30 who had mild COVID-19 (a few samples of this study predate the infection). Cell type and time point are not known. Here the CDR3 DNA reads TGTGCCACCAGCGGAACTTACAGGGAAACGAATCAGCCCCAGCATTTT. Encoded protein: CATSGTYRETNQPQHF.